This T cell receptor (beta chain) was obtained from a study of shared clonotypes between healthy human individuals. Details on this clone: Its antigen remains unknown.

This CDR3 region has 14 residues. V lost 3 bases, J lost 2 bases, and 10 bases lay in between. Germline loops: CDR1 MGHDK, CDR2 SYGVNS. Study-wide results and limits: The represented genetic and exposure-history diversity was limited by the small number of donors. Shared clonotypes across all four donors exceeded non-shared ones in generation probability.

Clones were sequenced by immunoSEQ multiplex PCR, and TCRdb holds only the in-frame ones, with some missing. The profile shows about 2.1 million clones, approximately 94% of them singletons. The naive CD8 subset, CD45RO-negative cells positively selected for CCR7, excluded terminally differentiated effector memory CD45RA+ cells. Those who donated were healthy HIV-negative adults, with no recent acute infections or vaccinations reported. Sequences were obtained from naive CD8+ T cells from PBMCs. The receptor was isolated from a man in his late teens or twenties in good health. Some clones in this sample may be carry-over from other donors' samples. V and J are TRBV25-1 and TRBJ2-5; D may be TRBD1 (5 bases). The CDR3 coding sequence is TGTGCCAGCAGTGAGCTGGCAGGGCAAGAGACCCAGTACTTC. Protein sequence: CASSELAGQETQYF.